This passage covers 29 T cell receptor beta chains from one sample sequenced in a study of HIV-infected patients and healthy controls. Antiretroviral therapy had run roughly three months, about 14 weeks, before follow-up blood collection. All unsorted peripheral T cells were captured because whole blood was used without fractionation. cDNA was made from 400 to 500 ng RNA using alpha and beta constant primers. Each of the alpha and beta chains got its own library through chain-specific third strand synthesis with indices. TCRdb fed the 5' RACE reads into MiXCR, producing one record per CDR3 protein. The profile shows roughly 9,300 distinct CDR3 sequences, around 5.9% of them singletons. The sample consisted of blood, taken during antiretroviral therapy. All receptors derive from an adult with HIV infection. The donor label of this sample is uncertain.

This clonotype was picked up many times. The J gene is TRBJ1-4, the V gene TRBV7-2; D might be TRBD1 (5 bases). CDR1 and CDR2 (germline): SGHTA, FQGNSA. Trimming pared 5 bases from V and 8 bases from J, leaving 12 bases between. The CDR3 is made up of 13 amino acids. CDR3 in DNA: TGTGCCAGCAGCCCCACGGAGGGGGAAAAACTGTTTTTT. This gives the protein CASSPTEGEKLFF. The complete variable domain, with remaining parts taken from reference TRBV7-2 and TRBJ1-4, reads GAGVSQSPSNKVTEKGKDVELRCDPISGHTALYWYRQSLGQGLEFLIYFQGNSAPDKSGLPSDRFSAERTGGSVSTLTIQRTQQEDSAVYLCASSPTEGEKLFFGSGTQLSVL.

This clonotype qualifies as medium-sized. V usage is TRBV6-5 and J usage is TRBJ2-7; the match to TRBD1 covers 12 bases. CDR1 is MNHEY, CDR2 SVGAGI, per germline. Trimming cost V 2 bases and J 6 bases; bases outside gene matches: 5. The CDR3 covers 15 residues. CDR3 loop: CASSYGTGGAGEQYF. CDR3 sequence (DNA): TGTGCCAGCAGTTACGGGACAGGGGGCGCGGGCGAGCAGTACTTC.

V and J are TRBV21-1 and TRBJ2-5; TRBD2, the table's D call, was not compared with the DNA. TRBV21-1 is a recognized pseudogene. CDR3 length: 14 residues. The CDR3 protein is CASRSGPRGETQYF. The CDR3 DNA sequence: TGTGCCAGCAGGTCTGGGCCCCGTGGGGAGACCCAGTACTTC.

The sample holds many counts of this clonotype. This chain links TRBV25-1 with TRBJ2-7, with 9 bases identical to TRBD1. Germline loops: CDR1 MGHDK, CDR2 SYGVNS. The J segment lost 6 bases and the V segment lost 1 base, leaving 4 bases of the junction unmatched. This CDR3 is 14 amino acids long. CDR3 sequence reads: CASSESGDRAEQYF. The CDR3 nucleotides read TGTGCCAGCAGTGAATCTGGGGACAGGGCCGAGCAGTACTTC.

This clonotype was counted at least ten times. The V gene is TRBV11-2, the J gene TRBJ2-1; 7 nucleotides align to TRBD1. V gave up 5 bases and J gave up 10 bases; unmatched junction bases: 8. The germline V gene encodes CDR1 SGHAT and CDR2 FQNNGV. This CDR3 contains 13 residues. CDR3 in amino acids: CASSPSRGWEQFF. DNA for the CDR3: TGTGCCAGCAGCCCGAGCAGGGGGTGGGAGCAGTTCTTC.

This clonotype was observed many times. The chain joins TRBV6-1 to TRBJ1-2; TRBD1 aligns across 7 bases. V trimming: 6 bases; J trimming: 2 bases; junction bases outside the gene matches: 3. In germline, CDR1 is MNHNS, CDR2 SASEGT. This CDR3 has 13 residues. CDR3 sequence: CASRETGNYGYTF. In nucleotides, the CDR3 is TGTGCCAGCAGAGAGACAGGGAACTATGGCTACACCTTC.

This clonotype is labeled medium-sized. This sequence joins TRBV5-1 and TRBJ2-5; D uncertain. This CDR3 comprises 14 residues. Trimming pared 4 bases from V and 3 bases from J, leaving 13 bases between. Germline V gives CDR1 SGHRS, CDR2 YFSETQ. CDR3 DNA: TGCGCCAGCAGCCCCCCGGGTACTGAAGAGACCCAGTACTTC. This encodes CASSPPGTEETQYF.

This clonotype was counted at least ten times. The chain recombines TRBV6-2 or TRBV6-3 with TRBJ2-2; D not certain. The CDR3 is made up of 14 amino acids. Trimming stripped 5 bases from V and 2 bases from J, with 9 bases between. Germline V lookup: CDR1 MNHEY, CDR2 SVGEGT. The CDR3 coding sequence is TGTGCCAGCAGTAGGACCGCTAACACCGGGGAGCTGTTTTTT. It yields the protein CASSRTANTGELFF.

This clonotype occurred many times. V gene TRBV7-2 combines with J gene TRBJ2-5; D might be TRBD1 or TRBD2, each matching 5 bases. CDR3 length: 15 amino acids. Trimming took off 4 bases at V and 4 bases at J, with 16 bases between the two ends. Per germline, CDR1 SGHTA and CDR2 FQGNSA. CDR3 amino acids: CASSSDRDPRETQYF. In DNA, the CDR3 is TGTGCCAGCAGCTCGGACCGGGACCCCAGAGAGACCCAGTACTTC.

This clonotype was observed many times. The rearrangement links TRBV24-1 to TRBJ2-5; D is ambiguous. CDR1 and CDR2 from the germline V gene are KGHDR and SFDVKD. The ends were cut back, 7 bases at V and 2 bases at J, with 4 bases in the middle. The CDR3 is made up of 11 amino acids. The DNA of the CDR3 is TGTGCCACCAGCCAGCAAGAGACCCAGTACTTC. It specifies CATSQQETQYF.

This clonotype was observed many times. At one end, the junction sequence differs from germline, possibly due to a read error. This chain connects TRBV10-3 to TRBJ2-5, with D possibly being TRBD2 (5 bases). The CDR3 runs 14 residues. The V gene's germline CDR1 is ENHRY and CDR2 SYGVKD. The CDR3 reads CGISESTGKETQYF. In DNA form, the CDR3 reads TGTGGCATCAGTGAGTCGACGGGAAAGGAGACCCAGTACTTC.

Within the sample, this clonotype is medium-sized. The rearrangement joins TRBV20-1 to TRBJ2-1, with D possibly TRBD2 on 5 matching bases. Germline V gives CDR1 DFQATT, CDR2 SNEGSKA (reference sequence). This CDR3 region has 13 residues. Trimming stripped 3 bases from V and 2 bases from J, with 8 bases between. CDR3 region: CSARGDPYNEQFF. The CDR3 region has the DNA TGCAGTGCTAGGGGAGATCCCTACAATGAGCAGTTCTTC.

V is TRBV20-1 and J is TRBJ2-3; D possibly corresponds to TRBD2 (7 bases). Germline assignment: CDR1 DFQATT and CDR2 SNEGSKA (reference sequence). The V end was cut by 4 bases, the J end by 0 bases, with 20 bases between. CDR3 length: 17 residues. The CDR3 sequence is CSAMVAGAVESTDTQYF. CDR3 coding DNA: TGCAGTGCTATGGTCGCGGGGGCCGTAGAGAGCACAGATACGCAGTATTTT.

There are a few counts of this clonotype. The rearrangement joins TRBV15 to TRBJ2-1; D gene ambiguous. V was trimmed by 0 bases and J by 8 bases, leaving 5 bases between them. The CDR3 totals 12 residues. The germline V gene has CDR1 LNHNV and CDR2 YYDKDF (reference sequence). The chain's CDR3 is CATSRDGDEQFF. The DNA for the CDR3 is TGTGCCACCAGCAGAGATGGGGATGAGCAGTTCTTC.

This clonotype was counted ten times or more. The chain joins TRBV19 to TRBJ2-4; 7 bases are a match to TRBD2. With V trimmed by 2 bases and J by 1 base, 8 bases remained unmatched. The germline V gene has CDR1 LNHDA and CDR2 SQIVND (reference sequence). The CDR3 consists of 17 residues. The CDR3 DNA is TGTGCCAGTAGTATACAGCGGGGAACGGTGGCCAAAAACATTCAGTACTTC. It yields the protein CASSIQRGTVAKNIQYF.

This clonotype was recorded a few times. This chain uses TRBV7-2 with TRBJ2-1; 7 nucleotides agree with TRBD1. V gave up 5 bases and J gave up 7 bases; unmatched junction bases: 8. The CDR3 contains 14 residues. The germline V gene has CDR1 SGHTA and CDR2 FQGNSA. The CDR3 region has the DNA TGTGCCAGCAGCCCGATTCGGGACAGAAATGAGCAGTTCTTC. Translation gives CASSPIRDRNEQFF.

In this sample, this clonotype turned up many times. The J gene is TRBJ2-1, the V gene TRBV24-1; either TRBD1 or TRBD2 may fit D (7 bases each). Trimming cost V 7 bases and J 4 bases, with 10 bases left between them. The CDR3 consists of 13 residues. Germline assignment: CDR1 KGHDR and CDR2 SFDVKD. DNA of the CDR3: TGTGCCACCAGCAGGGGGGGTTACAATGAGCAGTTCTTC. This codes for CATSRGGYNEQFF.

The chain combines TRBV5-4 with TRBJ2-1; a weak D match, TRBD1 (6 bases). Germline V CDR1 and CDR2: SGHNT, YYREEE (reference sequence). The CDR3 loop spans 15 amino acids. V lost 4 bases to trimming and J lost 4 bases, with 15 bases between them. CDR3 residues: CASSATQQGYNEQFF. CDR3 bases: TGTGCCAGCAGCGCCACTCAGCAGGGGTACAATGAGCAGTTCTTC.

Ten or more counts support this clonotype. The J gene is TRBJ2-3, the V gene TRBV18; D is uncertain. V was trimmed by 2 bases and J by 2 bases, leaving 11 bases between them. The CDR3 totals 15 residues. Germline-derived CDR1 and CDR2 are KGHSH and LQKENI. The CDR3 is CASSPSQEPTDTQYF. CDR3 DNA: TGTGCCAGCTCACCAAGCCAAGAACCCACAGATACGCAGTATTTT.

J is TRBJ1-4 and V is TRBV7-9; no clear D. The germline V and J ends were trimmed by 2 bases and 6 bases, with 13 bases remaining between them. Germline V lookup: CDR1 SEHNR, CDR2 FQNEAQ (reference sequence). The CDR3 is 15 amino acids. CDR3: CASSLLNSLDEKLFF. In nucleotides, the CDR3 is TGTGCCAGCAGCTTATTGAACAGTCTAGATGAAAAACTGTTTTTT. Looking up the rest from reference TRBV7-9 and TRBJ1-4 gives the full variable domain: DTGVSQNPRHKITKRGQNVTFRCDPISEHNRLYWYRQTLGQGPEFLTYFQNEAQLEKSRLLSDRFSAERPKGSFSTLEIQRTEQGDSAMYLCASSLLNSLDEKLFFGSGTQLSVL.

This clonotype rates as medium-sized (0.01 to 0.1%). This rearrangement joins TRBV15 to TRBJ2-1; TRBD1 or TRBD2 may be the D gene (5 bases each). V was shortened by 0 bases and J by 5 bases, with 11 bases between the two germline ends. Germline CDR1 and CDR2: LNHNV and YYDKDF (reference sequence). CDR3 size: 15 residues. CDR3 coding DNA: TGTGCCACCAGCAGAGACCGGGGCTACCACAATGAGCAGTTCTTC. Translation: CATSRDRGYHNEQFF.

This clonotype was observed many times. This chain links TRBV27 with TRBJ2-3; D ambiguous. V was cut by 2 bases and J by 5 bases, with 8 bases left in between. Germline V CDR1 and CDR2: MNHEY, SMNVEV (reference sequence). This CDR3 comprises 13 residues. The CDR3 sequence is CASSLNPEDTQYF. In DNA, the CDR3 is TGTGCCAGCAGTTTAAATCCGGAAGATACGCAGTATTTT.

The V call is TRBV13, the J call TRBJ1-1; weak D call: TRBD1 (5 bases). CDR3 length equals 13 residues. Germline-derived CDR1 and CDR2 are PRHDT and FYEKMQ (reference sequence). V lost 5 bases and J 4 bases, leaving 11 bases between the germline ends. The DNA for the CDR3 is TGTGCCAGCAGCGTTGCGGGGCTCACTGAAGCTTTCTTT. Its translation: CASSVAGLTEAFF. The full variable domain, its missing parts supplied by reference TRBV13 and TRBJ1-1, is AAGVIQSPRHLIKEKRETATLKCYPIPRHDTVYWYQQGPGQDPQFLISFYEKMQSDKGSIPDRFSAQQFSDYHSELNMSSLELGDSALYFCASSVAGLTEAFFGQGTRLTVV.

This clonotype is labeled as medium-sized. The chain employs TRBV9 and TRBJ2-5; TRBD2 matches 14 bases. The CDR3 totals 18 residues. Germline V gene data show CDR1 as SGDLS and CDR2 as YYNGEE. V gave up 4 bases and J gave up 1 base; unmatched junction bases: 9. CDR3 sequence: CASSNRLAGGPGQETQYF. CDR3 DNA sequence: TGTGCCAGCAGCAACCGACTAGCGGGGGGGCCAGGCCAAGAGACCCAGTACTTC.

This clonotype came up many times. The chain combines TRBV9 with TRBJ2-7; D assignment may be TRBD1 or TRBD2 (5 bases each). The V end lost 4 bases, the J end lost 6 bases, and 14 bases lay between the germline ends. The CDR3 is 13 residues long. Germline V gene lookup returns CDR1 SGDLS and CDR2 YYNGEE. For the CDR3, the DNA is TGTGCCAGCAGCCCTGGGACGGGCCCCGAGCAGTACTTC. Translating it yields CASSPGTGPEQYF.

This clonotype occurred many times. The chain combines TRBV5-1 with TRBJ1-1, with 9 bases identical to TRBD1. From germline, CDR1 is SGHRS and CDR2 YFSETQ. The CDR3 is made up of 14 amino acids. The V segment lost 3 bases and the J segment 3 bases; nucleotides outside the gene matches: 3. The CDR3 DNA sequence: TGCGCCAGCAGCTGGGGGGACAGGGACACTGAAGCTTTCTTT. Amino acid sequence: CASSWGDRDTEAFF.

This clonotype has a count of ten or more. At one end the junction does not follow the germline gene, possibly because of a read error. The gene calls are TRBV5-4 and TRBJ2-1, with 8 bases lining up with TRBD2. The germline V gene has CDR1 SGHNT and CDR2 YYREEE (reference sequence). The CDR3 sequence is 11 residues long. The DNA of the CDR3 is TGTGCCAGCAGCTCCCCGGGACTAGTCAAATTC. It is translated as CASSSPGLVKF.

This clonotype was counted at least ten times. This chain joins TRBV20-1 and TRBJ1-1; 8 positions agree with TRBD1. V was pared by 3 bases and J by 4 bases, with 7 bases of the junction left unmatched. The CDR3 length is 14 residues. Germline CDR1 and CDR2: DFQATT and SNEGSKA (reference sequence). Here the CDR3 reads CSARDPGGGTEAFF. The CDR3 nucleotides read TGCAGTGCTAGGGATCCAGGGGGCGGCACTGAAGCTTTCTTT.

This clonotype has just a few counts. V usage is TRBV7-2 and J usage is TRBJ2-3; 11 bases are shared with TRBD2. The CDR3 is 19 amino acids. The germline V gene has CDR1 SGHTA and CDR2 FQGNSA. J was trimmed by 0 bases and V by 0 bases; bases with no gene match: 8. CDR3 in amino acids: CASSLAMLAGGHSTDTQYF. The CDR3 region has the DNA TGTGCCAGCAGCTTAGCGATGCTAGCGGGGGGACATAGCACAGATACGCAGTATTTT.